These T cell receptor beta chains were read from a single sample in a study of blood T cell repertoires in COVID-19. TCRdb's copy holds only in-frame clones and misses some; the assay was immunoSEQ multiplex PCR. Altogether fewer than 350,000 clones are present, 85% being singletons, with the ten largest covering 1.5% to 2%. Sequenced sample: PBMCs or T cells enriched from blood (not recorded which). All receptors come from a woman under 40 who had been exposed to COVID-19. Each CDR3 is given with its conserved first and last residue. A D gene is named only where the DNA matches it firmly. The size of a clone is reported for some rows only, either as once, few or many, or as a class for expanded clones.

D	V	size	J	CDR3	DNA
-	TRBV3-1/TRBV3-2	-	TRBJ2-5	CASSAQGTETQYF	TGTGCCAGCAGCGCACAGGGTACAGAGACCCAGTACTTC
-	TRBV29-1	-	TRBJ2-3	CSVDWNTDTQYF	TGCAGCGTGGACTGGAACACAGATACGCAGTATTTT
-	TRBV6-5	-	TRBJ1-5	CASRPQGNSNQPQHF	TGTGCCAGCAGGCCACAGGGAAATAGCAATCAGCCCCAGCATTTT
-	TRBV18	-	TRBJ1-2	CASSPSEQPQPNYGYTF	TGTGCCAGCTCACCGTCTGAACAGCCACAACCGAACTATGGCTACACCTTC
-	TRBV2	few	TRBJ2-2	CASSYRATNTGELFF	TGTGCCAGCAGTTACAGGGCCACGAACACCGGGGAGCTGTTTTTT
-	TRBV7-8	few	TRBJ1-1	CASSQEVMNTEAFF	TGTGCCAGCAGCCAAGAGGTCATGAACACTGAAGCTTTCTTT
-	TRBV7-9	-	TRBJ2-1	CASTAGFSGEQFF	TGTGCCAGCACTGCTGGGTTTTCGGGTGAGCAGTTCTTC
-	TRBV4-3	-	TRBJ1-2	CASSQESGPYGYTF	TGCGCCAGCAGCCAAGAATCAGGGCCCTATGGCTACACCTTC
-	TRBV19	-	TRBJ2-3	CASSTRTDTQYF	TGTGCCAGTAGTACGCGGACAGATACGCAGTATTTT
TRBD1	TRBV5-1	-	TRBJ1-5	CASSLEALRGQQPQHF	TGCGCCAGCAGCTTGGAAGCTTTGAGGGGGCAGCAGCCCCAGCATTTT
TRBD1	TRBV28	-	TRBJ1-2	CASQPTGVSYGYTF	TGTGCCAGCCAACCGACAGGGGTTAGTTATGGCTACACCTTC
-	TRBV4-1	-	TRBJ1-5	CASSLQINQPQHF	TGCGCCAGCAGCCTACAAATAAATCAGCCCCAGCATTTT
-	TRBV28	once	TRBJ2-1	CASSPLYNEQFF	TGTGCCAGCAGTCCCCTATACAATGAGCAGTTCTTC
-	TRBV30	-	TRBJ1-1	CAWIPGVGTEAFF	TGTGCCTGGATACCAGGGGTGGGCACTGAAGCTTTCTTT
TRBD1	TRBV30	-	TRBJ1-3	CAWRKTGAGNTIYF	TGTGCCTGGAGGAAGACAGGGGCTGGAAACACCATATATTTT
TRBD1	TRBV5-6	-	TRBJ1-6	CASSPRGTGPSSYNSPLHF	TGTGCCAGCAGCCCCCGGGGGACAGGGCCTAGCTCCTATAATTCACCCCTCCACTTT
-	TRBV12-3/TRBV12-4	-	TRBJ2-4	CASRRQKNIQYF	TGTGCCAGCAGGAGACAGAAAAACATTCAGTACTTC
TRBD1	TRBV2	many	TRBJ2-3	CASAPGDRGLNTQYF	TGTGCCAGCGCACCAGGGGACAGGGGGCTAAATACGCAGTATTTT
TRBD1	TRBV6-1	-	TRBJ1-5	CASSELLRQGNQPQHF	TGTGCCAGCAGTGAATTATTGAGACAGGGGAACCAGCCCCAGCATTTT
-	TRBV2	-	TRBJ1-2	CASSFFSVTGLAGGYTF	TGTGCCAGCAGTTTTTTTAGCGTGACAGGCCTAGCGGGTGGCTACACCTTC
-	TRBV18	-	TRBJ2-3	CASSPDSGTDTQYF	TGTGCCAGCTCACCTGACAGTGGCACAGATACGCAGTATTTT
TRBD2	TRBV5-1	-	TRBJ2-7	CASSLAGGLAGGPEQYF	TGCGCCAGCAGCTTGGCCGGGGGACTAGCGGGGGGCCCCGAGCAGTACTTC
-	TRBV28	-	TRBJ1-1	CASSLGAGIFETEAFF	TGTGCCAGCAGTCTTGGGGCAGGGATCTTTGAGACTGAAGCTTTCTTT
-	TRBV7-3	-	TRBJ2-6	CASSSPGASSGANVLTF	TGTGCCAGCAGCTCCCCCGGTGCTAGCTCTGGGGCCAACGTCCTGACTTTC
TRBD1	TRBV28	-	TRBJ1-2	CASSTGGGGYTF	TGTGCCAGCAGTACAGGGGGCGGAGGCTACACCTTC
TRBD1	TRBV2	-	TRBJ2-2	CASSEARTGANTGELFF	TGTGCCAGCAGTGAAGCGAGGACAGGGGCGAACACCGGGGAGCTGTTTTTT